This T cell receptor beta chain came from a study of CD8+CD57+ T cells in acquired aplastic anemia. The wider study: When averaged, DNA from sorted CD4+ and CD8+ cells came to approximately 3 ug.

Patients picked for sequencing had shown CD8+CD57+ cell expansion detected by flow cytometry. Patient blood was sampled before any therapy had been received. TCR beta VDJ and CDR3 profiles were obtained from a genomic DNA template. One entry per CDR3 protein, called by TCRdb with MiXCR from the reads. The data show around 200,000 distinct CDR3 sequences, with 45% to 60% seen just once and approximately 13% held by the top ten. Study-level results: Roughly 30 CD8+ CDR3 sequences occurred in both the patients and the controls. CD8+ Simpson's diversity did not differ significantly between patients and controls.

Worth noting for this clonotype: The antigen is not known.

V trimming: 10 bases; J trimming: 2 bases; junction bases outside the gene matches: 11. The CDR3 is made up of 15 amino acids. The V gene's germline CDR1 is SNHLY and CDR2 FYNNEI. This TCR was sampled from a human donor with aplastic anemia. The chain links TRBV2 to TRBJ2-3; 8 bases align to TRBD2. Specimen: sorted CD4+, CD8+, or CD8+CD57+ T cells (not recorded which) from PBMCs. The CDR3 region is CATLRAGVPTDTQYF. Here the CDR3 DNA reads TGTGCCACCTTGAGAGCGGGAGTCCCCACAGATACGCAGTATTTT.